Detailed here is one T cell receptor (beta chain). This sample was included in a study of identical twins. TCRdb reanalysed the 5' RACE reads using MiXCR and keeps one entry per CDR3 protein. This table holds 1.5 million to 2 million distinct CDR3 sequences, roughly 35% found once. V lost 6 bases and J lost 13, with 16 bases in between. Germline CDR1 and CDR2: MNHEY and SVGEGT. The CDR3 runs 12 residues. This TCR was sampled from a newborn girl in good health. The sample taken for sequencing was cord blood. The gene calls are TRBV6-2 or TRBV6-3 and TRBJ2-1, with D uncertain. DNA of the CDR3: TGTGCCAGCAGCCACTTCGGCGAGACCCAGTTCTTC. Residues: CASSHFGETQFF.